Given below is one TCR beta chain in context. This clone has only a few counts. It has no known antigen specificity. Per-base qualities were not stored, and no clone one base away is much larger. This sample was taken from a study of cytomegalovirus exposure and HLA in healthy donors (dated by TCRdb to 2016 to 2017). The study in broad terms: An earlier analysis of roughly 500 of the donors reported approximately 260 Gb of sequence data and 117 million unique TCR beta sequences obtained from 180 million or so T cells. On average, around 240,000 unique TCR beta nucleotide sequences were sequenced per donor among several hundred genotyped donors of the cohort, with 15% to 20% of those sequences being non-productive. The number of typed donors differed by locus: about 620-640 for A, B, C, DRB1 and DQB1; approximately 520 for DQA1; roughly 600 for DPA1; and some 430 for DPB1. To decide whether each TCR beta V gene segment behaved as functional or pseudogenic, an earlier analysis of 587 of the donors relied on high-throughput TCR beta sequencing. About 300 gigabases of sequencing data and roughly 90 million unique TCR sequences were included in an early release covering under 650 HLA-typed donors. The genetic ancestry cluster associated with self-reported Caucasian donors included around 76% of the 398 genotyped donors. All discovery cohort repertoires had been generated on a single sequencing platform. Donor age, sex, ethnicity and CMV serostatus were compiled together with the repertoire data. To predict cytomegalovirus infection status, the study brought together high-throughput TCR immunosequencing, statistical association of individual TCRs with disease status, and machine learning. HLA typing included class I and class II loci at four-digit resolution. Along with the approximately 600-subject first cohort, a separate validation cohort of over 90 different subjects was used. To study patterns of TCR occurrence, a later analysis re-analyzed previously published TCR beta repertoires from 700 or so donors and added high-resolution HLA genotyping. The study profiled the T cell repertoires of fewer than 850 subjects by immunosequencing and related them to cytomegalovirus serostatus. Rather than drawing on any new phenotypic data, the later analysis identified candidate immune exposures from TCR beta sequences and the way those sequences occurred across donors. Four or five DR-DQ haplotypes were handled as single units for association and clustering because linkage in the cohort was strong. The study aimed to test whether signatures of past pathogen exposure could be identified by cataloging public T cell receptors. Genome-wide SNP genotypes for about three fifths of the roughly 670 donors were used in a later genetic analysis, which treated that subset as a discovery cohort.

V sheds 0 bases and J sheds 0 bases, leaving 11 bases between their ends. Its CDR3 holds 16 amino acids, cysteine through phenylalanine. The only DNA kept is the CDR3, 48 bases in frame from the first base. Reading the germline V gene gives CDR1 SGHRS and CDR2 YFSETQ. The research as a whole found: Only TCR beta chains were sequenced in this cohort, and the absence of alpha or paired-chain data limited detectable features. In vitro tests confirmed that a few of the cytomegalovirus-associated TCR beta chains recognize cytomegalovirus antigens. Linkage disequilibrium might explain the correlated functional status among segregating V segments, but an unknown experimental factor could not be excluded. A later genetic analysis reported fewer N-insertions in productive TCRs among donors in an Asian-associated ancestry cluster than the approximately 670-donor mean. Sequencing depth was assumed to be roughly uniform across donors in the presence/absence analyses, though that assumption may not hold. Strong co-occurrence of HLA alleles, especially DR and DQ, made assigning TCR associations to individual alleles difficult. The study gave a list of some 150 TCR beta chains associated with cytomegalovirus. Specific HLA alleles were associated with 15,000 to 20,000 TCR beta sequences at a false discovery rate of 0.05 in a later analysis. In a later analysis, several top co-occurrence clusters were reported to appear linked to parvovirus B19, influenza, CMV and Epstein-Barr virus. A further reported finding was that TCR beta sequences accurately predicted the HLA-A and HLA-B alleles for most subjects in the first cohort. Compared with equally common non-associated chains, HLA-associated TCR beta chains in a later analysis were more clonally expanded and had lower generation probabilities. A later analysis found that most CMV-associated TCR beta chains appeared HLA-restricted, with HLA associations seemingly driven largely by CMV exposure. Cytomegalovirus status was reported to be diagnosed by the classifier with high specificity and sensitivity in both the original and validation cohorts. Because the 87-base-pair reads could not distinguish some IMGT-functional V segments, including TRBV6-2 and TRBV6-3, those segments were excluded. Most TCR sequences were seen in very few donors, while some public TCRs were found in many individuals. For the cohort, immune exposure information was limited to CMV serostatus. Because counts were too low, fewer than 20 rarely observed V segments, including chromosome 9 orphons, were excluded from the earlier analysis of about 500 of the donors. In a later analysis, the rate of TCR association differed among HLA loci, with DRB1 alleles having the most associated TCRs and HLA-C alleles having the fewest. In an earlier analysis of approximately 590 of the donors, most TCR beta V segments appeared in productive rearrangements about 87% or about 30% of the time, broadly matching IMGT annotations. V-gene and J-gene trimming of TCR beta chains was associated with a missense DCLRE1C variant in a later genetic analysis, and the association was replicated in an independent cohort. Because HLA typing was unavailable for some donors at each locus, only the typed subset was used in association tests. A group of highly shared sequence variants was considered likely to be a technical artifact of the sequencing pipeline. According to the authors, the approach could potentially be generalized to other disease states and immunological phenotypes.

The cohort consisted of approximately 690 healthy bone marrow donors. At the time of sampling, every cohort member was nominally healthy, though immune exposures that went unrecorded were likely present. The donor tested CMV seropositive, placing the donor among the roughly 300 seropositive members of the cohort. Every donor gave a peripheral blood sample, and the peripheral blood mononuclear cells from that sample were used for TCR beta sequencing. Genomic DNA extraction from the blood cell samples was performed with the Qiagen DNeasy Blood Extraction Kit. The library was produced with the immunoSEQ multiplex PCR assay. A mixture of 60 forward primers for TCR Vbeta segments and 13 reverse primers for TCR Jbeta segments was used in the multiplex PCR. The CDR3 region of rearranged TCR beta genes was amplified from genomic DNA with a multiplex PCR assay. The amplified TCR beta libraries were sequenced on the Illumina HiSeq System as 87-base-pair reads. Per the original workflow: In a later analysis, tens of millions of unique TCR beta chains were counted across the 500 to 700 repertoires, and roughly 11 million of these chains were shared by at least two donors. Raw reads were error-corrected and collapsed into unique sequences by a nearest-neighbor algorithm in which closely related sequences were merged to remove PCR and sequencing errors. Alignment of CDR3 sequences to IMGT reference sequences was used to assign V, D and J gene segments. Each retained sequence needed at least a six-nucleotide match to both a V gene segment and a J gene segment. A rearrangement counted as productive if the CDR3 had no stop codons and remained in frame with V and J, and every other rearrangement counted as non-productive. CDR3 was defined by IMGT convention, running from the second conserved V-encoded cysteine to the conserved J-encoded phenylalanine. Sequences without an unambiguous match to a single V gene segment were excluded from the earlier analysis of 450 to 750 of the donors. An earlier analysis of 450 to 650 of the donors called V segments functional above 56.7% productive rearrangements and segregating when the between-donor standard deviation exceeded 5%. To diagnose cytomegalovirus status from the catalog of TCR beta chain sequences, a statistical classification framework was built. V and J gene assignment, in a later analysis, came from comparing TCR nucleotide sequences with IMGT/GENE-DB human TR gene sequences. A later analysis assigned CDR3 sequences and most-parsimonious VDJ recombination scenarios with the TCRdist pipeline. In a later analysis, every TCR beta chain was defined by the combination of its CDR3 amino acid sequence and its V-gene family, and reads without a unique V-gene family were dropped. To address suspected cross-contamination and a sequencing artifact, a later analysis removed several hundred highly shared, low-generation-probability nucleotide sequences. In a later analysis, a clonal expansion index was calculated for each public chain from normalized within-repertoire ranks of inferred template counts. Generation probabilities in a later analysis came from a VDJ recombination model fitted to out-of-frame rearrangements, and those results were checked against IGoR. A later analysis scored TCR-TCR, TCR-HLA and TCR-CMV co-occurrence with hypergeometric tests, applying a repertoire-size bias correction to TCR pairs. A later analysis estimated false discovery rates by permuting HLA or CMV assignments 20 times. In a later analysis, co-occurring TCRs were grouped using DBSCAN, with TCRdist sequence similarity added in when clustering inside HLA-allele-positive subsets. Repertoires with fewer than 30,000 or more than 120,000 public chains, plus five repertoires with anomalous nucleotide sharing, were excluded from co-occurrence clustering. TCRdb stores this immuneACCESS table with in-frame sequences only. Part of the clones is absent; in the studies checked, under half of the shortfall reflects unresolved V genes, and no reason is known for the rest. V and J calls and clone size follow that table, whereas D and trimming were derived from the DNA. The sample table records roughly 130,000 clones; about three quarters of these occur just once. The top ten constitute around 2.5% of the sample.

The source of this sequence is a woman aged 55 to 70 in good health and CMV-seropositive. Source material: PBMCs. In this chain, TRBV5-1 is recombined with TRBJ2-3; the best D guess is TRBD2, with 6 bases matching. CDR3 reads: CASSLVARGSTDTQYF. The DNA sequence is given as TGCGCCAGCAGCTTGGTGGCTCGGGGGAGCACAGATACGCAGTATTTT.